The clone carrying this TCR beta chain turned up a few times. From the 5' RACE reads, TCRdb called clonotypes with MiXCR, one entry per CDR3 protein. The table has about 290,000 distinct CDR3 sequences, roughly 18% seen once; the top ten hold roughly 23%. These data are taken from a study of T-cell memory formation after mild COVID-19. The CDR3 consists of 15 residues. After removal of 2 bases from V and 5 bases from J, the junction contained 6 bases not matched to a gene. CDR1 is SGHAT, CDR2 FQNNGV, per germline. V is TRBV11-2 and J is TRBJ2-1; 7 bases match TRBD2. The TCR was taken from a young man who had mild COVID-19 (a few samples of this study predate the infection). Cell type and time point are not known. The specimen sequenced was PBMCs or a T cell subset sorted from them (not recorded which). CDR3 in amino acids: CASSLLWGGNNEQFF. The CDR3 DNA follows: TGTGCCAGCAGCTTATTGTGGGGGGGAAACAATGAGCAGTTCTTC. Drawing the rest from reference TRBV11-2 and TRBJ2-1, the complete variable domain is EAGVAQSPRYKIIEKRQSVAFWCNPISGHATLYWYQQILGQGPKLLIQFQNNGVVDDSQLPKDRFSAERLKGVDSTLKIQPAKLEDSAVYLCASSLLWGGNNEQFFGPGTRLTVL.